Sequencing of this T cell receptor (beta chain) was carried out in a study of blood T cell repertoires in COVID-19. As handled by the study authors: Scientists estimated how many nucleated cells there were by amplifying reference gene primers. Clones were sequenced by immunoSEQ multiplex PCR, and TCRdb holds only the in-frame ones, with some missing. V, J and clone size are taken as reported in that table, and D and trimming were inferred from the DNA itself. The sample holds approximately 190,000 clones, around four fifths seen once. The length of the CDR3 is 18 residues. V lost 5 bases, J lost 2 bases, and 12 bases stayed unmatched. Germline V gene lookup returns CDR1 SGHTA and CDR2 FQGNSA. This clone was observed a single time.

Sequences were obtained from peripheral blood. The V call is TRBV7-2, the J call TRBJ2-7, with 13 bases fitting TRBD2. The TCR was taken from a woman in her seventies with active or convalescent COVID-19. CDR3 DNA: TGTGCCAGCAGCCCTCGGGGGACTAGCGGGGTTAAAGCCTACGAGCAGTACTTC. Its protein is CASSPRGTSGVKAYEQYF.